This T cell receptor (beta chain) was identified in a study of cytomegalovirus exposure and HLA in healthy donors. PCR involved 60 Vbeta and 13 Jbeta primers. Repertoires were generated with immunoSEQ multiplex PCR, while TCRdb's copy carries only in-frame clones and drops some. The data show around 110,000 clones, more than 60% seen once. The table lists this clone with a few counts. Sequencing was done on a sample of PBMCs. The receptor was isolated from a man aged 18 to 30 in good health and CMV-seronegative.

For the CDR3, the DNA is TGTGCCACCAGCGGCTGGATGGACAGTCTTGGCAATCAGCCCCAGCATTTT. It yields the protein CATSGWMDSLGNQPQHF. The chain uses TRBV15 and TRBJ1-5; possible D gene TRBD1, 6 bases. The CDR3 runs to 17 residues. From germline, CDR1 is LNHNV and CDR2 YYDKDF (reference sequence). V lost 5 bases and J 2 bases, leaving 19 bases between the germline ends.